Below, one TCR beta chain is given with its context. Its antigen is not identified. Each donor was a healthy Caucasian individual from Russia, aged about 6 to 100. The use of a sample-barcoded 5' primer and a J-beta primer mix characterized a second PCR of about 7 to 12 cycles. Every cDNA molecule carried a tag from a template-switch adaptor bearing 12 random nucleotides. TCRdb re-called the 5' RACE reads with MiXCR, one entry per CDR3 protein. This sample carries some 1,800,000 distinct CDR3 sequences, 30% to 40% of them seen once, and the ten largest clones take around 23%. This entry comes from a study of blood T cells in healthy people across ages. The germline gives CDR1 SGHTA, CDR2 FQGNSA. V lost 5 bases, J lost 6 bases, and 12 bases stayed unmatched. The CDR3 extends over 16 amino acids. Study-level results: Roughly linear declines in TCR beta diversity per million T cells occurred with age. Underestimates were what the diversity estimates from one million T cells were considered to be.

The sequenced sample was blood. The J gene is TRBJ2-3, the V gene TRBV7-2; 9 bases fit TRBD1. This TCR was sampled from a human donor in good health. The CDR3 spells CASSADPGQGADTQYF. CDR3 nucleotide sequence: TGTGCCAGCAGCGCCGACCCGGGACAGGGAGCGGATACGCAGTATTTT.